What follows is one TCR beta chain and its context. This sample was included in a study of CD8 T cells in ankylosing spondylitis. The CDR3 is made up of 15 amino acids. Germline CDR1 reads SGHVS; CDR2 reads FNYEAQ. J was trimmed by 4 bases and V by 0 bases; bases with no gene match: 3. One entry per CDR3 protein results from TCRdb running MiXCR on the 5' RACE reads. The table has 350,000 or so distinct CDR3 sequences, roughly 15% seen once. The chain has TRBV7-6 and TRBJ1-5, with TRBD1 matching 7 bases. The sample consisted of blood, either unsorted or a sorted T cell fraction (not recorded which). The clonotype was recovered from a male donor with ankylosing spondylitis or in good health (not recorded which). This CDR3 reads CASSLADRANQPQHF. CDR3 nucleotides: TGTGCCAGCAGCTTAGCAGACAGGGCTAATCAGCCCCAGCATTTT.